Following are 7 T cell receptor beta chains from one sample sequenced in a study of T-cell memory formation after mild COVID-19. TCRdb ran MiXCR on the 5' RACE reads and lists one entry per CDR3 protein. The table shows some 310,000 distinct CDR3 sequences, with roughly 20% occurring only once. The sample taken for sequencing was PBMCs or a T cell subset sorted from them (not recorded which). Every receptor here comes from a young man who had mild COVID-19 (a few samples of this study predate the infection). Cell type and time point are not known.

The chain is built from TRBV7-3 and TRBJ2-1, with no clear D. This CDR3 comprises 13 residues. Per germline, CDR1 SGHTA and CDR2 FQGTGA. Trimming cost V 5 bases and J 10 bases, with 15 bases left between them. The CDR3 DNA is TGTGCCAGCAGCGCTCGCCCCGTTGGAGAGCAGTTCTTC. It specifies CASSARPVGEQFF.

This clonotype was counted a few times. This chain connects TRBV12-3 or TRBV12-4 to TRBJ2-1; D might be TRBD2 (5 bases). The CDR3 is 16 residues long. Trimming removed 5 bases from V and 4 bases from J, with 18 bases in between. The CDR3 loop is CASSPPSATGYNEQFF. DNA of the CDR3: TGTGCCAGCAGTCCTCCCTCAGCGACGGGGTACAATGAGCAGTTCTTC.

This clonotype was observed a few times. The chain has TRBV4-3 and TRBJ2-1, with D perhaps assigned TRBD1 or TRBD2 (5 bases each). CDR1 is LGHNA and CDR2 is YSLEER in the germline V gene. CDR3 length equals 17 residues. The V end lost 4 bases, the J end lost 7 bases, and 23 bases lay between the germline ends. Here the CDR3 DNA reads TGCGCCAGCAGCCCTCTCTCCCGGGGCCCTCAAGGGAATGAGCAGTTCTTC. Residues: CASSPLSRGPQGNEQFF.

This clonotype was observed many times. This chain's CDR3 is CASRYPGSLGETQYF. The DNA of the CDR3 is TGTGCCAGCAGATATCCGGGCTCTTTAGGGGAGACCCAGTACTTC. The rearrangement joins TRBV7-8 to TRBJ2-5; D call uncertain. The ends were cut back, 6 bases at V and 5 bases at J, with 19 bases in the middle. Germline values: CDR1 SGHVS, CDR2 FQNEAQ. The CDR3 covers 15 residues.

Only a few counts were recorded for this clonotype. This chain joins TRBV29-1 and TRBJ2-2; weak D call: TRBD1 (6 bases). The CDR3 contains 15 residues. Germline-derived CDR1 and CDR2 are SQVTM and ANQGSEA. V lost 5 bases to trimming and J lost 6 bases, with 19 bases between them. The CDR3 here is CSVFRDTGFAGELFF. The CDR3 DNA reads as TGCAGCGTTTTCCGGGACACGGGATTCGCCGGGGAGCTGTTTTTT.

This clonotype was counted many times. V gene TRBV7-3 combines with J gene TRBJ2-1, with D possibly being TRBD1 (6 bases). Per germline, CDR1 SGHTA and CDR2 FQGTGA. The CDR3 has 16 residues. The ends were cut back, 2 bases at V and 6 bases at J, with 17 bases in the middle. In DNA, the CDR3 is TGTGCCAGCAGCTTAGACGTGTCCGGGACATTCAATGAGCAGTTCTTC. Protein product: CASSLDVSGTFNEQFF. The whole variable domain, remainder taken from reference TRBV7-3 and TRBJ2-1, is GAGVSQTPSNKVTEKGKYVELRCDPISGHTALYWYRQSLGQGPEFLIYFQGTGAADDSGLPNDRFFAVRPEGSVSTLKIQRTERGDSAVYLCASSLDVSGTFNEQFFGPGTRLTVL.

This clonotype was observed a handful of times. J is TRBJ1-2 and V is TRBV7-9; D unclear. From germline, CDR1 is SEHNR and CDR2 FQNEAQ (reference sequence). CDR3 length equals 10 residues. V lost 1 base, J lost 7 bases, and 1 base lay in between. CDR3 in DNA: TGTGCCAGCAGCTTAGTTGGCTACACCTTC. This sequence encodes CASSLVGYTF.